Listed below are T cell receptor beta chains from one sample, sequenced in a study of shared clonotypes between healthy human individuals. The protocol was immunoSEQ multiplex PCR, while the TCRdb copy is restricted to in-frame clones and leaves out a portion. The sample carries some 980,000 clones, roughly 72% recorded once. Sequences were obtained from memory CD4+ T cells sorted from blood. Receptors originate from a man aged 18 to 30 in good health. The CDR3 runs from the conserved cysteine through the conserved F or W. The listing skips clone size in some rows; elsewhere it reads once, few, many or a size class.

CDR3aa	abundance	len	j_gene	v_gene
CAISDGLPGQETQYF	NA	15	TRBJ2-5	TRBV10-3
CASSLTRGETQYF	NA	13	TRBJ2-5	TRBV19
CASRPPPGQRYVWDNTEAFF	NA	20	TRBJ1-1	TRBV28
CASSPDRSYGYTF	NA	13	TRBJ1-2	TRBV6-5
CASSEPGILGSYEQYF	NA	16	TRBJ2-7	TRBV25-1
CASKGLSNTGELFF	NA	14	TRBJ2-2	TRBV19
CASSRRTGPLYGYTF	NA	15	TRBJ1-2	TRBV5-1
CASRASGRSSGEQFF	NA	15	TRBJ2-1	TRBV6-1
CASSYSGQGTDTQYF	NA	15	TRBJ2-3	TRBV6-5
CARSYARGAFF	many	11	TRBJ1-1	TRBV5-3
CASSLPGQGLGNSPLHF	NA	17	TRBJ1-6	TRBV5-4
CASSQDNAGGPIDTQYF	NA	17	TRBJ2-3	TRBV4-3
CAISDPVGVRDTQYF	NA	15	TRBJ2-3	TRBV10-3
CTSSPGDNEQFF	NA	12	TRBJ2-1	TRBV1
CASSVQERGRTHYGYTF	NA	17	TRBJ1-2	TRBV25-1
CASIQGSYGYTF	NA	12	TRBJ1-2	TRBV6-1
CASLNALNTEAFF	few	13	TRBJ1-1	TRBV6-5
CASSLYGQPQHF	NA	12	TRBJ1-5	TRBV28
CASSIADTEAFF	NA	12	TRBJ1-1	TRBV2
CASSLGGPVGNTIYF	NA	15	TRBJ1-3	TRBV5-6
CASSFSVLVQNYGYTF	NA	16	TRBJ1-2	TRBV7-8
CASSPRQGEGYTF	NA	13	TRBJ1-2	TRBV18
CSVEELKRPGFF	NA	12	TRBJ1-1	TRBV29-1
CASSRGYGSGNTIYF	NA	15	TRBJ1-3	TRBV7-2
CASTKGLDYEQYF	NA	13	TRBJ2-7	TRBV6-5
CASSPYRQELPHFTGELFF	NA	19	TRBJ2-2	TRBV27
CASSPATSYNEQFF	NA	14	TRBJ2-1	TRBV5-1
CASSYNVDSTHYGYTF	NA	16	TRBJ1-2	TRBV6-6
CASSQETPGQSIDLAKNIQYF	few	21	TRBJ2-4	TRBV4-3
CAWSNRDRWYGYTF	NA	14	TRBJ1-2	TRBV30
CSGREGNGPQHF	NA	12	TRBJ1-5	TRBV29-1
CASSPAPPTSGRAGTQYF	NA	18	TRBJ2-3	TRBV18
CASTPTGTREKLFF	once	14	TRBJ1-4	TRBV19
CASRLGGGWTEAFF	NA	14	TRBJ1-1	TRBV5-1
CASRQGSGVPGELFF	many	15	TRBJ2-2	TRBV6-5
CASSLGLSTDTQYF	NA	14	TRBJ2-3	TRBV5-4